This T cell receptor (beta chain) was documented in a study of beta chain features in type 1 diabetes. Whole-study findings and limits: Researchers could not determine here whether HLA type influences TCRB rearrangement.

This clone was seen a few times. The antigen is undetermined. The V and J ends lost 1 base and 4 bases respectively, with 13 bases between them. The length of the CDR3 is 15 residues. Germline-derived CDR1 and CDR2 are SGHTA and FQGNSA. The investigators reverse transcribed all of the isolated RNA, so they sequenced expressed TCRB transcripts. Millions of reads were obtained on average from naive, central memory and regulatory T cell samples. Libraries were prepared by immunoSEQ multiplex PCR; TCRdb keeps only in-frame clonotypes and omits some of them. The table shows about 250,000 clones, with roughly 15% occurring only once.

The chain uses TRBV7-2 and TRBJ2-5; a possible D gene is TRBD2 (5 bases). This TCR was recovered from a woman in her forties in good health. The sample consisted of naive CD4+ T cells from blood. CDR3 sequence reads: CASSLGLSRGETQYF. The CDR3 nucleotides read TGTGCCAGCAGCTTAGGATTGAGCCGGGGAGAGACCCAGTACTTC.